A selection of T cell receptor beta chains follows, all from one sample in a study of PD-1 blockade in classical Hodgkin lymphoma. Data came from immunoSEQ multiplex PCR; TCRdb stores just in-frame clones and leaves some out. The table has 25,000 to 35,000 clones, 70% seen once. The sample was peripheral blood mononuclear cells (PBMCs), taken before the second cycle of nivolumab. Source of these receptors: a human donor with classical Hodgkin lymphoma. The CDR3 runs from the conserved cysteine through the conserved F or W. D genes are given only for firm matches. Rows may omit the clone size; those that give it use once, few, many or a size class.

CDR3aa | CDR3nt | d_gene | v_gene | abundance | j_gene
CASSVVQGGKESGNTIYF | TGTGCCAGCAGCGTAGTACAGGGGGGAAAGGAGTCTGGAAACACCATATATTTT | TRBD1 | TRBV9 | once | TRBJ1-3
CASSPRTGPTGELFF | TGTGCCAGCAGCCCGAGGACAGGGCCCACCGGGGAGCTGTTTTTT | TRBD1 | TRBV7-2 | . | TRBJ2-2
CASSLDLADYNEQFF | TGTGCCAGCAGCTTGGATCTAGCGGATTACAATGAGCAGTTCTTC | TRBD2 | TRBV7-9 | . | TRBJ2-1
CASSLLQDHTEAFF | TGCGCCAGCAGCTTGCTACAGGACCACACTGAAGCTTTCTTT | . | TRBV5-1 | . | TRBJ1-1
CASSGGQGSGETQYF | TGTGCCAGCAGTGGAGGACAGGGGTCAGGAGAGACCCAGTACTTC | TRBD1 | TRBV6-1 | . | TRBJ2-5
CASSILPLGETQYF | TGTGCCAGTAGTATATTGCCCCTGGGAGAGACCCAGTACTTC | . | TRBV19 | . | TRBJ2-5
CASSLGQINYGYTF | TGTGCCAGCAGCTTGGGACAGATCAACTATGGCTACACCTTC | . | TRBV5-6 | . | TRBJ1-2
CASSYGGGELFF | TGTGCCAGCAGTTATGGGGGAGGGGAGCTGTTTTTT | . | TRBV6-5 | . | TRBJ2-2
CASRQQGARTEAFF | TGTGCCAGCAGACAACAGGGGGCTAGAACTGAAGCTTTCTTT | TRBD1 | TRBV28 | . | TRBJ1-1
CASSLVGGEAFF | TGTGCCAGCAGCTTAGTGGGGGGTGAAGCTTTCTTT | . | TRBV7-6 | . | TRBJ1-1
CASISSGSYEQYF | TGTGCCAGCATATCATCCGGCTCCTACGAGCAGTACTTC | . | TRBV6-6 | . | TRBJ2-7
CASSFLQAGNTIYF | TGTGCCAGTAGTTTCTTACAGGCTGGAAACACCATATATTTT | . | TRBV19 | . | TRBJ1-3
CASSGQGVTDTQYF | TGTGCCAGCAGCGGACAGGGGGTTACAGATACGCAGTATTTT | TRBD1 | TRBV6-5 | few | TRBJ2-3
CASSTQGAGANVLTF | TGTGCCAGCAGCACGCAGGGGGCTGGGGCCAACGTCCTGACTTTC | TRBD1 | TRBV11-2 | . | TRBJ2-6
CASSSQVADTQYF | TGTGCCAGCTCGAGCCAAGTCGCAGATACGCAGTATTTT | . | TRBV28 | . | TRBJ2-3
CAWSRLEAFF | TGTGCCTGGAGTCGGCTTGAAGCTTTCTTT | . | TRBV30 | . | TRBJ1-1
CASSDRRGGGRETQYF | TGCGCCAGCAGTGACCGGAGGGGGGGTGGACGAGAGACCCAGTACTTC | . | TRBV10-2 | few | TRBJ2-5
CASSYRQNNEQFF | TGTGCCAGCAGTTACCGGCAGAACAATGAGCAGTTCTTC | . | TRBV6-5 | . | TRBJ2-1
CASSMTRAANYGYTF | TGTGCCAGTAGTATGACCCGGGCAGCTAACTATGGCTACACCTTC | . | TRBV19 | . | TRBJ1-2
CASRDSYTGELFF | TGCGCCAGCAGGGACAGTTACACCGGGGAGCTGTTTTTT | . | TRBV5-1 | few | TRBJ2-2
CASSHGIPGGVEKLFF | TGCGCCAGCAGCCACGGAATACCAGGGGGAGTTGAAAAACTGTTTTTT | TRBD1 | TRBV4-3 | . | TRBJ1-4
CASSLKGDTEAFF | TGTGCCAGCAGCTTGAAGGGTGACACTGAAGCTTTCTTT | . | TRBV5-5 | . | TRBJ1-1
CASNLGGSWLETQYF | TGTGCCAGCAATCTTGGGGGGAGTTGGCTAGAGACCCAGTACTTC | . | TRBV2 | . | TRBJ2-5
CASSIGGWNEQFF | TGTGCCAGTAGTATCGGAGGGTGGAATGAGCAGTTCTTC | . | TRBV19 | few | TRBJ2-1
CASSLLDLRGSGYTF | TGTGCCAGTAGTCTCTTAGACTTGAGGGGCTCTGGCTACACCTTC | . | TRBV19 | . | TRBJ1-2
CSVAGQGTTEIEGGYTF | TGCAGCGTTGCGGGACAGGGTACAACCGAAATAGAGGGTGGCTACACCTTC | TRBD1 | TRBV29-1 | . | TRBJ1-2
CASSQGGNQPQHF | TGCGCCAGCAGCCAGGGGGGAAATCAGCCCCAGCATTTT | TRBD1 | TRBV5-1 | . | TRBJ1-5
CASSFGTSGANEQYF | TGTGCCAGCAGCTTTGGGACTAGTGGGGCTAACGAGCAGTACTTC | TRBD2 | TRBV28 | many | TRBJ2-7
CAGGSRASYEQYF | TGTGCCGGGGGGAGCAGGGCCTCCTACGAGCAGTACTTC | . | TRBV30 | . | TRBJ2-7
CASSTLGTSSYEQYF | TGTGCCAGCAGTACCCTTGGCACCAGCTCCTACGAGCAGTACTTC | . | TRBV28 | . | TRBJ2-7
CASIAGTGFAQYF | TGTGCCAGCATCGCCGGGACAGGGTTCGCCCAGTACTTC | TRBD1 | TRBV25-1 | . | TRBJ2-5
CASSRDRGSSYNSPLHF | TGCGCCAGCAGCAGGGACAGGGGCAGCTCCTATAATTCACCCCTCCACTTT | TRBD1 | TRBV5-1 | . | TRBJ1-6
CASSLFGQPEYF | TGTGCCAGTAGCCTCTTTGGACAGCCAGAGTACTTC | . | TRBV19 | . | TRBJ2-7
CAWSATGSYGYTF | TGTGCCTGGAGTGCCACAGGGAGCTATGGCTACACCTTC | . | TRBV30 | medium-sized | TRBJ1-2
CASSQSRTGLAGGPRETQYF | TGCGCCAGCAGCCAATCGCGCACGGGACTAGCGGGAGGGCCACGAGAGACCCAGTACTTC | TRBD2 | TRBV4-3 | . | TRBJ2-5
CASSLRVTNEAFF | TGTGCCAGCAGCTTGAGGGTTACGAATGAAGCTTTCTTT | . | TRBV5-4 | . | TRBJ1-1
CASSLSFGELFF | TGTGCCAGCAGCTTATCATTCGGGGAGCTGTTTTTT | . | TRBV7-8 | . | TRBJ2-2
CASSEFRPSPYNEQFF | TGTGCCAGCAGTGAATTCCGACCGAGTCCCTACAATGAGCAGTTCTTC | . | TRBV2 | . | TRBJ2-1
CASSVGGWTYNEQFF | TGTGCCAGCAGCGTGGGTGGGTGGACCTACAATGAGCAGTTCTTC | . | TRBV9 | . | TRBJ2-1
CASSGSGSYTF | TGTGCCAGTAGCGGGAGCGGGAGCTACACCTTC | . | TRBV19 | . | TRBJ1-2
CASSYVGGTQYF | TGTGCCAGTAGTTACGTGGGGGGTACGCAGTATTTT | . | TRBV19 | . | TRBJ2-3
CAWSASEGAPGYEQYF | TGTGCCTGGAGTGCTTCGGAGGGGGCGCCCGGTTACGAGCAGTACTTC | . | TRBV30 | . | TRBJ2-7
CASSPGTSGNTIYF | TGTGCCAGCTCACCAGGGACCTCTGGAAACACCATATATTTT | . | TRBV18 | . | TRBJ1-3
CASSLPGLGSNQPQHF | TGTGCCAGCAGTTTACCAGGGCTCGGGAGCAATCAGCCCCAGCATTTT | . | TRBV28 | few | TRBJ1-5
CASSFLGQPQHF | TGTGCCAGTAGTTTCCTCGGTCAGCCCCAGCATTTT | . | TRBV19 | . | TRBJ1-5
CASSRGREYTGELFF | TGCGCCAGCAGCCGGGGGCGGGAGTACACCGGGGAGCTGTTTTTT | . | TRBV4-3 | few | TRBJ2-2
CASIRKPLALKGQVYTF | TGCGCCAGCATTAGAAAACCATTGGCCCTTAAGGGACAGGTCTACACCTTC | TRBD1 | TRBV10-1 | . | TRBJ1-2
CASSYRDMANSPLHF | TGTGCCAGCAGTTATAGGGACATGGCGAATTCACCCCTCCACTTT | . | TRBV6-5 | . | TRBJ1-6
CASSRASGYGYTF | TGTGCCAGCAGTCGGGCCTCAGGCTATGGCTACACCTTC | . | TRBV7-9 | . | TRBJ1-2
CASLPVGTSGSYEQYF | TGTGCCAGCCTCCCAGTGGGGACTAGCGGGAGTTACGAGCAGTACTTC | TRBD2 | TRBV28 | . | TRBJ2-7
CASSLVGPNEKLFF | TGCGCCAGCAGCTTAGTAGGGCCGAATGAAAAACTGTTTTTT | . | TRBV5-1 | few | TRBJ1-4